This T cell receptor beta chain comes out of a study of T cell responses to AZD1222 COVID-19 vaccine (dated by TCRdb to the early 2020s). Broadly, across the study: TCR sequencing was performed for roughly 250 trial participants, of whom approximately 200 were given two doses of AZD1222 and some 25 were given two doses of MenACWY control vaccine. Enrollment into the trials was organized by age into subgroups of 18-55, 56-69 and 70-plus years, and those subgroups contained approximately 160, 26 and 62 TCR-sequenced participants, respectively. Summary of the overall study and its limitations: A significant rise in spike-specific TCR breadth and depth was observed after two AZD1222 doses relative to day 0 and relative to MenACWY recipients. CD4 TCRs associated with the vaccine covered the entire spike protein, and the dominant responses were in regions 160-218 and 743-854. In the small 56-69-year group, the increase in depth fell short of significance, most likely because of low power. Because no day 14 peak-response samples were available, repertoires were characterized only after the peak T cell response. Reportedly, almost half of the unique spike-specific TCRs recognized epitopes lying outside the regions that are mutated in the B.1.351 and B.1.1.7 variants. Most participants were white British and females outnumbered males, and the authors suggested that clonal diversity may have been underestimated. Only 5 to 7 AZD1222 recipients were SARS-CoV-2 seropositive at baseline, limiting conclusions about previously exposed vaccinees.

A word on this clone: What this receptor recognizes is not known. No qualities accompany the bases; no much larger clone lies one base away.

The time point label here, explained by the study, means: about 28 days (+/-7) after the second vaccine dose. Because spike-specific TCR depth and breadth did not differ between the two schedules, AZD1222 recipients who got a second dose at roughly 4 weeks were pooled with those who got a second dose at roughly 12 weeks. Vaccinee samples were obtained from the UK trials COV001 and COV002, which included a single-blind randomized controlled phase 2/3 trial of AZD1222 (ChAdOx1 nCoV-19) in healthy adults. For TCRbeta chain sequencing, PBMC samples were collected from trial participants at day 0 and at day 28 after the second dose. The CDR3 regions of human TCRbeta chains were subjected to immunosequencing. In the paper's pipeline: TCRs in the repertoires were matched against a reference library of SARS-CoV-2-specific TCRs that had been generated with the MIRA antigen-specificity platform. Breadth was defined as the fraction of unique TCRs that were SARS-CoV-2-associated. Depth was defined as the fraction of total T cells that were SARS-CoV-2-associated. Each spike-specific TCR was assigned to its reactive spike region and to a CD4 or CD8 class using the MIRA data. Log10-transformed breadth and depth values were compared by one-way ANOVA with Sidak's multiple comparisons tests. TCRdb took this table from immuneACCESS and kept in-frame rearrangements with V and J called. Such tables lack part of the clones; where checked against another copy, unresolved V genes explain under half of the gap, and the rest is unexplained. D and trimming come from the DNA, and the V and J calls and clone size come from that table. This sample holds around 80,000 clones; 70% to 90% were observed only once. The ten top clones hold 8% to 13% of the sample.

Including cysteine and phenylalanine, the CDR3 has 15 amino acids. Only the CDR3 region is kept as DNA, spanning 45 bases read in frame from base 1. V and J lose 1 base and 6 bases, and a span of 15 bases separates them. CDR1 and CDR2, per the germline V gene, are MNHNS and SASEGT. The TCR sequence derives from an adult who received the AZD1222 COVID-19 vaccine. The chain is assembled from TRBV6-1 and TRBJ1-2; the D segment could be TRBD1, given 6 matching bases. Sample: peripheral blood, taken 28 days after the second AZD1222 dose. Here the CDR3 is given as CASSEETGSENGYTF. The nucleotide sequence reads as follows: TGTGCCAGCAGTGAAGAAACAGGGTCTGAGAATGGCTACACCTTC.